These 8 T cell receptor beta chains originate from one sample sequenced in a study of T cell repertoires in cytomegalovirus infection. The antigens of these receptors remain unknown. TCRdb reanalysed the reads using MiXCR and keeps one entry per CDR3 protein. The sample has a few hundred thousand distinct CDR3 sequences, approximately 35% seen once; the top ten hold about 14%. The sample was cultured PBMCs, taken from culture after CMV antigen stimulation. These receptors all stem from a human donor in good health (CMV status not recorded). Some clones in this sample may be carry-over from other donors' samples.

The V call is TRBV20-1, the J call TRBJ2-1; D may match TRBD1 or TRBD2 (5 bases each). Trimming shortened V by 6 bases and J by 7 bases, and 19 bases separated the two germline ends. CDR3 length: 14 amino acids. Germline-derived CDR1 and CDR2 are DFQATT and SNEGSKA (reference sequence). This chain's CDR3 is CSAKIGGERNEQFF. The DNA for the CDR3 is TGCAGTGCCAAAATTGGGGGAGAGAGGAATGAGCAGTTCTTC.

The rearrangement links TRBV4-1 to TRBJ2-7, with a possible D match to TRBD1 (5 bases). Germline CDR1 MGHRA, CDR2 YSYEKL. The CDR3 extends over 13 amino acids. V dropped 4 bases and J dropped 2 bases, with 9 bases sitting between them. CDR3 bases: TGCGCCAGCAGCCCACAGGTAACCTACGAGCAGTACTTC. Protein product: CASSPQVTYEQYF.

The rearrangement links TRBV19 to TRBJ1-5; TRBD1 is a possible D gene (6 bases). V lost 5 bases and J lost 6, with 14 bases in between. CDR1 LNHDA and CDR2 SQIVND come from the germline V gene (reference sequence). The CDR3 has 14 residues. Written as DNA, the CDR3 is TGTGCCAGTAGTCGGGGGGGGGGCCCTCAGCCCCAGCATTTT. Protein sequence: CASSRGGGPQPQHF.

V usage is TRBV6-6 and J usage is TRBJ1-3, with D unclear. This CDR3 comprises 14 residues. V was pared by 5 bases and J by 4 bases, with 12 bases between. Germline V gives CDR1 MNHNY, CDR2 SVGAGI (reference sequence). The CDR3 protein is CASSDYSQGNTIYF. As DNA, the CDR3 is TGTGCCAGCAGTGACTATAGTCAGGGAAACACCATATATTTT.

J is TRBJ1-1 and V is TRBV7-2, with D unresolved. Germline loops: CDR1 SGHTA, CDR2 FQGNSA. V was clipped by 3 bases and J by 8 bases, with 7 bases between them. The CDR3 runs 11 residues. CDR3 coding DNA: TGTGCCAGCAGCTTCGAATCCGAAGCTTTCTTT. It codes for CASSFESEAFF.

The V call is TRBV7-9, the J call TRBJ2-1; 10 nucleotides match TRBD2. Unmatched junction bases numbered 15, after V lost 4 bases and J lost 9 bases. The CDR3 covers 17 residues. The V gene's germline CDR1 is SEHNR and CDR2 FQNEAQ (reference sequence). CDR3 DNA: TGTGCCAGCAGCTCCGGCCGGGGTAGCGGGAGGTACTTTGAGCAGTTCTTC. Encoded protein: CASSSGRGSGRYFEQFF.

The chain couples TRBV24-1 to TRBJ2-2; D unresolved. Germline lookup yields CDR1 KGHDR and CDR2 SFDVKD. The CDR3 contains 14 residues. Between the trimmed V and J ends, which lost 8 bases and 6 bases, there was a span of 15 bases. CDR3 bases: TGTGCCACCATCGACGGAACGGGCGCCGGGGAGCTGTTTTTT. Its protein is CATIDGTGAGELFF.

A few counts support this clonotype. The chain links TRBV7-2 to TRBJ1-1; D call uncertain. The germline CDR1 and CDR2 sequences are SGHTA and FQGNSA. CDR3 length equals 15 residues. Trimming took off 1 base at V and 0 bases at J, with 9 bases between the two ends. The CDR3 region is CASSLERLMNTEAFF. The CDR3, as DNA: TGTGCCAGCAGCTTAGAGCGGCTAATGAACACTGAAGCTTTCTTT.